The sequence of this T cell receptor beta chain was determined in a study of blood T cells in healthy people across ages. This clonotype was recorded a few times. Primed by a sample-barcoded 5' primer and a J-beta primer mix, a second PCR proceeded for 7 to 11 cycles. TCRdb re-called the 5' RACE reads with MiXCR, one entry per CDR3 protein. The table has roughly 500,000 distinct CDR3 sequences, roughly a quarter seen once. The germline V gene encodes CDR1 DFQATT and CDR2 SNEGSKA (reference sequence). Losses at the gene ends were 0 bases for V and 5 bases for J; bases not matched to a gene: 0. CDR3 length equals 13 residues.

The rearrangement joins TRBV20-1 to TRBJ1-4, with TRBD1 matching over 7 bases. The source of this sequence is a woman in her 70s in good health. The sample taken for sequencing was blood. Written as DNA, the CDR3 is TGCAGTGCTAGAGAGACAGGGAATGAAAAACTGTTTTTT. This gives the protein CSARETGNEKLFF.